The 6 T cell receptor beta chains below all came from one sample that was sequenced in a study of human T cells and chemical hapten exposure. The time point here: patch test 2, 6 weeks after DPC sensitization. Treatment meaning: therapeutic diphenylcyclopropenone sensitization with weekly scalp DPC. Each CDR3 protein is one row after TCRdb ran MiXCR on the RACE reads. The sample includes about 140,000 distinct CDR3 sequences, about 10% seen only once; the top ten take around 1.4%. The material sequenced was whole blood, taken in connection with sensitization to the hapten diphenylcyclopropenone (DPC). The receptors here all came from a woman aged 45-65 years with alopecia areata. Some clones in this sample may be carry-over from other donors' samples.

The J gene is TRBJ2-3, the V gene TRBV6-6, with unresolved D. The CDR3 loop spans 13 amino acids. Germline V gene lookup returns CDR1 MNHNY and CDR2 SVGAGI (reference sequence). V was shortened by 6 bases and J by 4 bases, with 11 bases between the two germline ends. DNA of the CDR3: TGTGCCAGCAGCCTCCTATGGGCAGATACGCAGTATTTT. Protein product: CASSLLWADTQYF.

In nucleotides, the CDR3 is TGTGCCAGCGCGGCGTCAAACACCGGGGAGCTGTTTTTT. Translating it yields CASAASNTGELFF. The chain joins TRBV7-3 to TRBJ2-2; D remains unclear. This CDR3 is 13 amino acids long. Germline CDR1 reads SGHTA; CDR2 reads FQGTGA. V dropped 8 bases and J dropped 2 bases, with 9 bases sitting between them.

The rearrangement uses TRBV18 and TRBJ1-1; TRBD1 matches at 8 bases. CDR1 is KGHSH, CDR2 LQKENI, per germline. The CDR3 is made up of 15 amino acids. V shed 2 bases, J shed 1 base, and the junction held 3 bases outside the gene matches. CDR3 amino acids: CASSPIGQGNTEAFF. In DNA form, the CDR3 reads TGTGCCAGCTCACCAATTGGACAGGGGAACACTGAAGCTTTCTTT.

On this clonotype itself: The CDR3 end shows no conserved phenylalanine or tryptophan, and so a read error is likely. V is TRBV20-1 and J is TRBJ2-3; D is perhaps TRBD1 or TRBD2 (5 bases each). Trimming removed 5 bases from V and 3 bases from J, with 12 bases in between. The CDR3 extends over 13 amino acids. CDR1 and CDR2 from the germline V gene are DFQATT and SNEGSKA (reference sequence). CDR3 amino acids: CSASPGQTDTQYY. CDR3 nucleotide sequence: TGCAGTGCTTCTCCGGGGCAGACAGATACGCAGTATTAT.

This chain links TRBV7-2 with TRBJ2-5, with 9 nucleotides matching TRBD1. V lost 5 bases to trimming and J lost 4 bases; unmatched junction nucleotides: 5. The CDR3 runs 14 residues. From germline, CDR1 is SGHTA and CDR2 FQGNSA. For the CDR3, the DNA is TGTGCCAGCAGCAACCGGGACAGGGCAGAGACCCAGTACTTC. Translated: CASSNRDRAETQYF.

The CDR3 loop is CASSAATGSSTDTQYF. The DNA for the CDR3 is TGCGCCAGCAGCGCGGCGACAGGGTCTAGCACAGATACGCAGTATTTT. V gene TRBV5-1 combines with J gene TRBJ2-3; 7 bases are a match to TRBD1. Germline lookup yields CDR1 SGHRS and CDR2 YFSETQ. V trimming: 4 bases; J trimming: 0 bases; junction bases outside the gene matches: 8. The CDR3 loop spans 16 amino acids.